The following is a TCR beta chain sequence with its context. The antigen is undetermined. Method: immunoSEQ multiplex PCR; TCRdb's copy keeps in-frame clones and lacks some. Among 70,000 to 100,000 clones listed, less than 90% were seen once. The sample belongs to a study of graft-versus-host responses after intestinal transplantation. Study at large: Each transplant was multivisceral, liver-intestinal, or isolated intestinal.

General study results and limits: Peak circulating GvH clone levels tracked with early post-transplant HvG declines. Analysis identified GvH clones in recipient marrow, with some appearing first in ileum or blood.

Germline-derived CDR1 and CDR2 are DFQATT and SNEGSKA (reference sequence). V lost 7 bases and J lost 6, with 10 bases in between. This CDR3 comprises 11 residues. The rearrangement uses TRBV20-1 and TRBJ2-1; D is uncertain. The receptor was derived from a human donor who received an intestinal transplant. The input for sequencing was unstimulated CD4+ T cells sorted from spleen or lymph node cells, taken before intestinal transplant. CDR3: CSDSRGNEQFF. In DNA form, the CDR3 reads TGCAGTGACTCCAGAGGCAATGAGCAGTTCTTC.